The rows below give T cell receptor beta chains drawn from one sample of a study of blood T cell repertoires in COVID-19. Only in-frame clones appear in the TCRdb table, and some are missing; sequencing was by immunoSEQ multiplex PCR. The repertoire holds approximately 200,000 clones, with approximately 83% as singletons. The sequenced material came from peripheral blood. The origin of the receptors is a man in his 60s with acute or convalescent COVID-19. Both conserved end residues are part of each CDR3. The D gene is left open where the match is weak. Size tells how often a clone was seen (once, few, many) or the class of an expanded clone, and some rows leave it out.

clone size	D gene	J gene	V gene	CDR3 DNA	CDR3 protein
.	.	TRBJ2-4	TRBV11-2	TGTGCCAGCAGCTTAGCTTCGAGCGAGAACATTCAGTACTTC	CASSLASSENIQYF
.	.	TRBJ2-7	TRBV7-9	TGTGCCAGCAGGGAGGAGGGAGAGCAGTACTTC	CASREEGEQYF
.	.	TRBJ1-1	TRBV12-3/TRBV12-4	TGTGCCAGCAGTTCCAACAGGGACACTGAAGCTTTCTTT	CASSSNRDTEAFF
.	TRBD2	TRBJ2-7	TRBV3-1/TRBV3-2	TGTGCCAGCAGCCTCCTCGGACTAGCGGGAGGAGCCTACGAGCAGTACTTC	CASSLLGLAGGAYEQYF
once	TRBD2	TRBJ2-1	TRBV28	TGTGCCAGCAGTCTCCGCGGACTAGCGGGAGTGTGGAGCTCCTACAATGAGCAGTTCTTC	CASSLRGLAGVWSSYNEQFF
once	.	TRBJ1-2	TRBV6-6	TGTGCCAGCAGTTACCGGGGCTATGGCTACACCTTC	CASSYRGYGYTF
.	TRBD1	TRBJ2-7	TRBV27	TGTGCCAGCAGTCCCGGGACAGATGGGGAGCAGTACTTC	CASSPGTDGEQYF
.	.	TRBJ1-2	TRBV27	TGTGCCAGCAGCGCCTGGGGGGACCGCTATGGCTACACCTTC	CASSAWGDRYGYTF
.	.	TRBJ1-1	TRBV23-1	TGCGCCAGCAGTCAATTTCTGTGGGACAACCACAACACTGAAGCTTTCTTT	CASSQFLWDNHNTEAFF
.	TRBD1	TRBJ2-3	TRBV11-1	TGTGCCAGCAGCTCGGGACAGGTTCGGAGCACAGATACGCAGTATTTT	CASSSGQVRSTDTQYF
once	TRBD2	TRBJ2-1	TRBV12-3/TRBV12-4	TGTGCCAGCAGTGAGGGTGGACTAGTGATGAAGTTCTTC	CASSEGGLVMKFF
.	TRBD2	TRBJ2-5	TRBV4-1	TGCGCCAGCAGCCAAGATCCTCCTAGCGGGAGTAGGGACGCTGGGGAGACCCAGTACTTC	CASSQDPPSGSRDAGETQYF
.	TRBD2	TRBJ2-5	TRBV7-9	TGTGCCAGCAGTGAACCGGGACTAGGGGAGACCCAGTACTTC	CASSEPGLGETQYF